These 17 T cell receptor beta chains share one sample of origin, sequenced in a study of T cell responses to AZD1222 COVID-19 vaccine. Method: immunoSEQ multiplex PCR; TCRdb's copy keeps in-frame clones and lacks some. This table holds roughly 150,000 clones, more than 85% found once. The sequences come from peripheral blood, collected 28 days after the second AZD1222 dose. The receptors were gathered from an adult who received the AZD1222 COVID-19 vaccine.

This chain connects TRBV27 to TRBJ2-3; 10 bases align to TRBD1. Trimming removed 6 bases from V and 1 base from J; junction bases left unmatched: 4. This CDR3 is 15 amino acids long. Per the germline V gene, CDR1 is MNHEY and CDR2 is SMNVEV (reference sequence). CDR3 sequence reads: CASSSGQGGTDTQYF. CDR3 coding DNA: TGTGCCAGCAGCTCCGGACAGGGGGGCACAGATACGCAGTATTTT.

This chain uses TRBV6-5 with TRBJ1-2; 9 nucleotides line up with TRBD1. V was pared by 5 bases and J by 6 bases, with 10 bases of the junction left unmatched. This CDR3 is 15 amino acids long. Germline loops: CDR1 MNHEY, CDR2 SVGAGI. CDR3 bases: TGTGCCAGCAGTCCCTGGACAGGGGCGGAACATGGCTACACCTTC. Translating gives CASSPWTGAEHGYTF.

The chain uses TRBV6-5 and TRBJ1-5; D remains unclear. The CDR3 covers 14 residues. Trimming stripped 7 bases from V and 6 bases from J, with 16 bases between. Germline-derived CDR1 and CDR2 are MNHEY and SVGAGI. The CDR3 sequence is CASNRQPAGQPQHF. The CDR3 region has the DNA TGTGCCAGCAACCGGCAACCGGCGGGTCAGCCCCAGCATTTT.

The chain has TRBV9 and TRBJ2-1; 12 positions agree with TRBD2. CDR1 SGDLS and CDR2 YYNGEE come from the germline V gene. This CDR3 has 14 amino acids. Trimming at V came to 3 bases and at J to 7 bases, leaving 2 bases not matched to a gene. The CDR3 coding sequence is TGTGCCAGCAGCGCGGGACTAGCGGGTAATGAGCAGTTCTTC. This sequence encodes CASSAGLAGNEQFF.

The chain couples TRBV25-1 to TRBJ1-2; D gene unclear. CDR1 is MGHDK and CDR2 is SYGVNS in the germline V gene. Trimming removed 5 bases from V and 9 bases from J, with 19 bases in between. This CDR3 is 14 amino acids long. CDR3 amino acids: CASSSQALSTSYTF. DNA for the CDR3: TGTGCCAGCAGTTCCCAGGCCCTTTCTACGAGCTACACCTTC.

V is TRBV12-3 or TRBV12-4 and J is TRBJ2-1; TRBD2 might be the D (5 bases). CDR3 length: 12 amino acids. V was trimmed by 10 bases and J by 4 bases, leaving 11 bases between them. This chain's CDR3 is CATSGGYNEQFF. The CDR3 nucleotides read TGTGCCACCTCGGGCGGGTACAATGAGCAGTTCTTC.

V usage is TRBV7-6 and J usage is TRBJ1-2; unclear D gene. Germline CDR1 SGHVS, CDR2 FNYEAQ. Trimming shortened V by 1 base and J by 5 bases, and 17 bases separated the two germline ends. The CDR3 covers 16 residues. CDR3 DNA sequence: TGTGCCAGCAGCTTAGGTGTTAAGGCAGCTGAATATGGCTACACCTTC. This codes for CASSLGVKAAEYGYTF.

The V call is TRBV4-2, the J call TRBJ2-3, with 7 positions matching TRBD2. Germline V gives CDR1 LGHNA, CDR2 YNFKEQ. This CDR3 is built from 18 residues. The trim removed 4 bases at V and 2 bases at J, leaving 15 bases unmatched. In DNA form, the CDR3 reads TGTGCCAGCAGCCTCCATAGGCTAGCGGAAGACTCCACAGATACGCAGTATTTT. This translates into CASSLHRLAEDSTDTQYF.

The CDR3 sequence is CASSIGLNTGELFF. The CDR3 DNA sequence: TGTGCCAGTAGTATCGGGCTCAACACCGGGGAGCTGTTTTTT. This chain joins TRBV19 and TRBJ2-2; D unresolved. The CDR3 consists of 14 residues. Germline lookup yields CDR1 LNHDA and CDR2 SQIVND (reference sequence). The ends were cut back, 3 bases at V and 2 bases at J, with 7 bases in the middle.

This clone was counted once. The CDR3: CATSVTGTTTYEQYF. CDR3 nucleotides: TGTGCCACCAGCGTTACCGGGACTACAACCTACGAGCAGTACTTC. The chain couples TRBV15 to TRBJ2-7; TRBD2 matches 7 bases. The CDR3 loop spans 15 amino acids. The V and J ends lost 5 bases and 2 bases, in that order; junction bases with no gene match: 9. CDR1 and CDR2 from the germline V gene are LNHNV and YYDKDF (reference sequence).

This chain links TRBV5-1 with TRBJ1-1; possibly TRBD1 for D (5 bases). Trimming pared 4 bases from V and 7 bases from J, leaving 14 bases between. Germline V gene data show CDR1 as SGHRS and CDR2 as YFSETQ. There are 13 residues in the CDR3. CDR3: CASSQTDPIEAFF. DNA for the CDR3: TGCGCCAGCAGCCAGACAGACCCTATTGAAGCTTTCTTT.

This chain links TRBV7-9 with TRBJ2-4; TRBD2 matches at 8 bases. This CDR3 is 16 amino acids long. Trimming at V came to 5 bases and at J to 1 base, leaving 7 bases not matched to a gene. CDR1 and CDR2 from the germline V gene are SEHNR and FQNEAQ (reference sequence). CDR3 amino acids: CASSTSGSGAKNIQYF. The DNA of the CDR3 is TGTGCCAGCAGCACCAGCGGGAGCGGTGCCAAAAACATTCAGTACTTC.

V gene TRBV5-1 combines with J gene TRBJ2-3; no definite D call. The ends were cut back, 4 bases at V and 1 base at J, with 13 bases in the middle. The CDR3 is 15 residues long. Germline loops: CDR1 SGHRS, CDR2 YFSETQ. Here the CDR3 DNA reads TGCGCCAGCAGCGAGATAGGACCGGGCACAGATACGCAGTATTTT. Translation: CASSEIGPGTDTQYF.

This chain uses TRBV5-1 with TRBJ2-1; TRBD1 aligns across 9 bases. J gave up 9 bases and V 0 bases, and 4 bases lay outside the gene matches. This CDR3 has 14 amino acids. The germline CDR1 and CDR2 sequences are SGHRS and YFSETQ. The CDR3 sequence: CASSLEQGAFEQFF. CDR3 coding DNA: TGCGCCAGCAGCTTGGAACAGGGGGCATTTGAGCAGTTCTTC.

The chain employs TRBV6-5 and TRBJ1-2; weak D call: TRBD1 (5 bases). CDR1 MNHEY and CDR2 SVGAGI come from the germline V gene. The CDR3 is 14 amino acids. The V and J ends lost 5 bases and 8 bases respectively, with 18 bases between them. The CDR3 is CASSPRREGFGYTF. In DNA, the CDR3 is TGTGCCAGCAGTCCCCGGCGTGAGGGGTTCGGCTACACCTTC.

This clone was seen only a few times. The chain links TRBV19 to TRBJ2-6; TRBD1 aligns across 7 bases. Per germline, CDR1 LNHDA and CDR2 SQIVND (reference sequence). Trimming cost V 5 bases and J 6 bases; bases outside gene matches: 7. This CDR3 is 15 amino acids long. Here the CDR3 reads CASSVGQTLANVLTF. The CDR3 DNA reads TGTGCCAGTAGTGTGGGACAGACCTTGGCCAACGTCCTGACTTTC. Variable domain in full (rest from reference TRBV19 and TRBJ2-6): DGGITQSPKYLFRKEGQNVTLSCEQNLNHDAMYWYRQDPGQGLRLIYYSQIVNDFQKGDIAEGYSVSREKKESFPLTVTSAQKNPTAFYLCASSVGQTLANVLTFGAGSRLTVL.

The chain employs TRBV18 and TRBJ2-2; a possible D gene is TRBD1 (5 bases). V was cut by 1 base and J by 1 base, with 7 bases left in between. Germline V CDR1 and CDR2: KGHSH, LQKENI. This CDR3 has 15 residues. This CDR3 reads CASSPLDMNTGELFF. The CDR3 coding sequence is TGTGCCAGCTCACCACTGGACATGAACACCGGGGAGCTGTTTTTT.